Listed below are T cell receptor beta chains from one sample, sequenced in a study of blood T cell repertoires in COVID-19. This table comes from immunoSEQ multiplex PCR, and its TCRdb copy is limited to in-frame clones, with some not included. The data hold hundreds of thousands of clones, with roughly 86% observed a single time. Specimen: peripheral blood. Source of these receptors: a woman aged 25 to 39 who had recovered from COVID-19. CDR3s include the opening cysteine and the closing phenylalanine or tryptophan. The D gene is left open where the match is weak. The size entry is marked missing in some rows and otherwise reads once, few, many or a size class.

DNA: TGTGCCAGTAGTATAGGTCGGGAAAAAGAGACCCAGTACTTC
CDR3: CASSIGREKETQYF
D: NA
V: TRBV19
size: NA
J: TRBJ2-5

DNA: TGCGCCAGCAGCTCCACTAGCGGGAACACCGGGGAGCTGTTTTTT
CDR3: CASSSTSGNTGELFF
D: TRBD2
V: TRBV5-1
size: NA
J: TRBJ2-2

DNA: TGTGCCAGCAGTTACCCGCAGGCAGCTCCTAACTCCTACGAGCAGTACTTC
CDR3: CASSYPQAAPNSYEQYF
D: NA
V: TRBV6-2/TRBV6-3
size: NA
J: TRBJ2-7

DNA: TGTGCCAGCAGTTACCTTGCGTACGAGCAGTACTTC
CDR3: CASSYLAYEQYF
D: NA
V: TRBV6-2/TRBV6-3
size: NA
J: TRBJ2-7

DNA: TGTGCCAGCAGCTTCTTTCCGGGACTAGCGGGGGATACGCAGTATTTT
CDR3: CASSFFPGLAGDTQYF
D: NA
V: TRBV12-1
size: NA
J: TRBJ2-3

DNA: TGTGCCAGTAGTATCTCGGGACAGGGACATGAGCAGTTCTTC
CDR3: CASSISGQGHEQFF
D: TRBD1
V: TRBV19
size: NA
J: TRBJ2-1

DNA: TGTGCCTGGAAGCCAGGGAGGGACACTGAAGCTTTCTTT
CDR3: CAWKPGRDTEAFF
D: NA
V: TRBV30
size: NA
J: TRBJ1-1

DNA: TGTGCCAGCTCCCCCACAGAACAGGGGACAAAACTGTTTTTT
CDR3: CASSPTEQGTKLFF
D: TRBD1
V: TRBV18
size: NA
J: TRBJ1-4

DNA: TGTGCCAGCAGTTTATCTCGGGACACCCAGGGGGCTCGGAATTCACCCCTCCACTTT
CDR3: CASSLSRDTQGARNSPLHF
D: TRBD1
V: TRBV27
size: NA
J: TRBJ1-6

DNA: TGTGCCTGGTACCTGACGGGGGGAGGCTTCTATGGCTACACCTTC
CDR3: CAWYLTGGGFYGYTF
D: NA
V: TRBV30
size: once
J: TRBJ1-2

DNA: TGTGCCACCAGTGAGCCGGGACAGGGCAATGAGCAGTTCTTC
CDR3: CATSEPGQGNEQFF
D: TRBD1
V: TRBV24-1
size: once
J: TRBJ2-1

DNA: TGCGCCAGCAGCTTGGTGACAGGGGGTGGAGATACGCAGTATTTT
CDR3: CASSLVTGGGDTQYF
D: TRBD1
V: TRBV5-1
size: NA
J: TRBJ2-3

DNA: TGCAGCGTCATGATGCGGGGCAACACTGAAGCTTTCTTT
CDR3: CSVMMRGNTEAFF
D: NA
V: TRBV29-1
size: NA
J: TRBJ1-1

DNA: TGTGCCAGCAGCCAAGGCCGGGTCCTGAACACTGAAGCTTTCTTT
CDR3: CASSQGRVLNTEAFF
D: NA
V: TRBV3-1/TRBV3-2
size: NA
J: TRBJ1-1

DNA: TGTGCCAGCAGCCGTCCTCCTAGCACAGATACGCAGTATTTT
CDR3: CASSRPPSTDTQYF
D: NA
V: TRBV7-2
size: NA
J: TRBJ2-3

DNA: TGTGCCAGCAGTTACTCGCGGGTTAACTATGGCTACACCTTC
CDR3: CASSYSRVNYGYTF
D: NA
V: TRBV6-5
size: NA
J: TRBJ1-2

DNA: TGCGCCAGCAGCTTGGAACAGGTCTCCTACGAGCAGTACTTC
CDR3: CASSLEQVSYEQYF
D: NA
V: TRBV5-1
size: NA
J: TRBJ2-7

DNA: TGTGCCAGCAGCTTTTTCCCCCCCGGAGTTGAGCAGTTCTTC
CDR3: CASSFFPPGVEQFF
D: NA
V: TRBV7-2
size: NA
J: TRBJ2-1

DNA: TGTGCCAGCTCACCAATGGACAGGGCCGCTGGCTACACCTTC
CDR3: CASSPMDRAAGYTF
D: TRBD1
V: TRBV18
size: few
J: TRBJ1-2

DNA: TGTGCCAGCACTTCCGGGAGCAACGTCCTGACTTTC
CDR3: CASTSGSNVLTF
D: NA
V: TRBV5-6
size: NA
J: TRBJ2-6

DNA: TGTGCCAGCAGTCCAGGAAACTATGGCTACACCTTC
CDR3: CASSPGNYGYTF
D: NA
V: TRBV28
size: NA
J: TRBJ1-2

DNA: TGTGCCAGCAGTTTGCGGGGGCGGGGGTCACCCCTCCACTTT
CDR3: CASSLRGRGSPLHF
D: NA
V: TRBV6-5
size: NA
J: TRBJ1-6

DNA: TGTGCCAGCAGTTTACTTACAGGGGGACGGCAAAAACTGTTTTTT
CDR3: CASSLLTGGRQKLFF
D: TRBD1
V: TRBV28
size: NA
J: TRBJ1-4

DNA: TGTGCCAGCAGTTCCCCAAACAGGGGATGGGGCTACACCTTC
CDR3: CASSSPNRGWGYTF
D: TRBD1
V: TRBV6-5
size: NA
J: TRBJ1-2

DNA: TGTGCCAGCCTTCTAAACCTAGGGGCCCCTCTTCTCTACGAGCAGTACTTC
CDR3: CASLLNLGAPLLYEQYF
D: NA
V: TRBV14
size: NA
J: TRBJ2-7

DNA: TGTGCTAGTGGTTCATCGAATAAAACGGGACTAGCAGTGTACAATGAGCAGTTCTTC
CDR3: CASGSSNKTGLAVYNEQFF
D: TRBD2
V: TRBV12-5
size: NA
J: TRBJ2-1

DNA: TGTGCCAGCTCACCATTAGGAGAAGCTCGCTCACCCCTCCACTTT
CDR3: CASSPLGEARSPLHF
D: NA
V: TRBV18
size: NA
J: TRBJ1-6